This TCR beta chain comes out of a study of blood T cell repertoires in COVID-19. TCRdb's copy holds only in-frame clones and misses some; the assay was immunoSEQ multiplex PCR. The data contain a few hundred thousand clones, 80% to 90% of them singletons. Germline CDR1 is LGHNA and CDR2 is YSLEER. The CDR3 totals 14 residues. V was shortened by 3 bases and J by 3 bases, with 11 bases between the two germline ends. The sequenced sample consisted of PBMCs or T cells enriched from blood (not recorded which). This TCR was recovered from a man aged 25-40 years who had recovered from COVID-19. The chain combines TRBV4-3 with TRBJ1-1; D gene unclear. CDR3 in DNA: TGCGCCAGCAGCCATCCGGGGAGGGACACTGAAGCTTTCTTT. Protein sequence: CASSHPGRDTEAFF.